This passage covers 4 T cell receptor beta chains from one sample sequenced in a study of response to subunit inactivated influenza vaccine (dated by TCRdb to the late 2010s). Library method: RT-PCR. Sequencing was performed on an Illumina HiSeq 2500. Using fastp at Q25 and MiXCR, TCRdb reprocessed the public reads and kept productive beta chains. Each entry merges the rows of one CDR3 protein and shows their most common DNA and genes. This sample lists 500,000 to 600,000 distinct CDR3 sequences; 7.6% were detected once. The ten most abundant clones make up 10% to 15% of the sample. The sample here was PBMCs from blood, taken roughly 24 months after vaccination. These receptors came from a man between 50 and 69 years old who received an inactivated influenza vaccine. Donor details come from another sample of the same person, matched by shared clones.

Many counts were recorded for this clonotype. The chain uses TRBV7-2 and TRBJ2-1, with D possibly being TRBD1 (6 bases). V was clipped by 3 bases and J by 4 bases, with 13 bases between them. This CDR3 has 15 residues. Germline V gene sequence: CDR1 SGHTA, CDR2 FQGNSA. CDR3 region: CASSLFGGTYNEQFF. The CDR3 nucleotides are TGTGCCAGCAGCTTGTTTGGGGGCACGTACAATGAGCAGTTCTTC.

In this sample, this clonotype turned up a few times. The chain uses TRBV29-1 and TRBJ1-1; D possibly corresponds to TRBD1 (5 bases). Germline lookup yields CDR1 SQVTM and CDR2 ANQGSEA. This CDR3 is built from 12 residues. V lost 4 bases, J lost 5 bases, and 11 bases lay in between. CDR3 coding DNA: TGCAGCGTTGCCCCCGGGGGGACTGAAGCTTTCTTT. As protein: CSVAPGGTEAFF.

This clonotype came up a few times. J is TRBJ2-5 and V is TRBV2; D might be TRBD1 (5 bases). The CDR3 runs to 13 residues. The V gene's germline CDR1 is SNHLY and CDR2 FYNNEI. V lost 10 bases and J lost 0, with 12 bases in between. CDR3 protein: CATGRTHQETQYF. CDR3 sequence (DNA): TGTGCCACTGGCAGGACACACCAAGAGACCCAGTACTTC. Full variable domain (missing parts from reference TRBV2 and TRBJ2-5): EPEVTQTPSHQVTQMGQEVILRCVPISNHLYFYWYRQILGQKVEFLVSFYNNEISEKSEIFDDQFSVERPDGSNFTLKIRSTKLEDSAMYFCATGRTHQETQYFGPGTRLLVL.

Many counts were recorded for this clonotype. The V call is TRBV18, the J call TRBJ1-1; D is ambiguous. CDR3 length: 16 residues. The V gene's germline CDR1 is KGHSH and CDR2 LQKENI. V lost 5 bases, J lost 3 bases, and 19 bases lay in between. The CDR3 nucleotides read TGTGCCAGCTCAAATCCTCGGCGGGGTCGTTACACTGAAGCTTTCTTT. This gives the protein CASSNPRRGRYTEAFF.